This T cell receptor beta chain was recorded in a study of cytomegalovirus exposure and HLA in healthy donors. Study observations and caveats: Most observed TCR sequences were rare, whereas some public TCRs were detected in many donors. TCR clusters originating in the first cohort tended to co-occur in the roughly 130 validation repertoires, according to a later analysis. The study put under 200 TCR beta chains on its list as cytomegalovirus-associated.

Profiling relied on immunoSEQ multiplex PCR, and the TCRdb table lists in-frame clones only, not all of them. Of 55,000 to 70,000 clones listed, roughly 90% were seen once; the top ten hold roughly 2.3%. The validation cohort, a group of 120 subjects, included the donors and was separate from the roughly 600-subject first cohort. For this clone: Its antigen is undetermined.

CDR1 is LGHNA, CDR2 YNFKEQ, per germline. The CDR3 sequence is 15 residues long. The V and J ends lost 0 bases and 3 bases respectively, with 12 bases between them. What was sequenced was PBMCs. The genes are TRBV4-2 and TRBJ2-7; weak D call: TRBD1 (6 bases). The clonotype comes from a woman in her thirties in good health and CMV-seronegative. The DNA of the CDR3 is TGTGCCAGCAGCCAAGAGACAGGACACTACTACGAGCAGTACTTC. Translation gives CASSQETGHYYEQYF.